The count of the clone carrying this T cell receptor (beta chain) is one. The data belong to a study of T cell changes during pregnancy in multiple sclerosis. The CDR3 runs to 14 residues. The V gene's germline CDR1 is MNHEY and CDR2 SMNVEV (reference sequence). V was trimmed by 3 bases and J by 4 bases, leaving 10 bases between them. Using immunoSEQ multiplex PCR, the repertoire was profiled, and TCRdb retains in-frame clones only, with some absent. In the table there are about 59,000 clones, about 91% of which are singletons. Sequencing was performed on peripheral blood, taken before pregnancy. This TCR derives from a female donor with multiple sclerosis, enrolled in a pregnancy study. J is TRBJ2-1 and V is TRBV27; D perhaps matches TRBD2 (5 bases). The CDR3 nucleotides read TGTGCCAGCAGTTTGGAGGTACCGTACAATGAGCAGTTCTTC. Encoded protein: CASSLEVPYNEQFF.